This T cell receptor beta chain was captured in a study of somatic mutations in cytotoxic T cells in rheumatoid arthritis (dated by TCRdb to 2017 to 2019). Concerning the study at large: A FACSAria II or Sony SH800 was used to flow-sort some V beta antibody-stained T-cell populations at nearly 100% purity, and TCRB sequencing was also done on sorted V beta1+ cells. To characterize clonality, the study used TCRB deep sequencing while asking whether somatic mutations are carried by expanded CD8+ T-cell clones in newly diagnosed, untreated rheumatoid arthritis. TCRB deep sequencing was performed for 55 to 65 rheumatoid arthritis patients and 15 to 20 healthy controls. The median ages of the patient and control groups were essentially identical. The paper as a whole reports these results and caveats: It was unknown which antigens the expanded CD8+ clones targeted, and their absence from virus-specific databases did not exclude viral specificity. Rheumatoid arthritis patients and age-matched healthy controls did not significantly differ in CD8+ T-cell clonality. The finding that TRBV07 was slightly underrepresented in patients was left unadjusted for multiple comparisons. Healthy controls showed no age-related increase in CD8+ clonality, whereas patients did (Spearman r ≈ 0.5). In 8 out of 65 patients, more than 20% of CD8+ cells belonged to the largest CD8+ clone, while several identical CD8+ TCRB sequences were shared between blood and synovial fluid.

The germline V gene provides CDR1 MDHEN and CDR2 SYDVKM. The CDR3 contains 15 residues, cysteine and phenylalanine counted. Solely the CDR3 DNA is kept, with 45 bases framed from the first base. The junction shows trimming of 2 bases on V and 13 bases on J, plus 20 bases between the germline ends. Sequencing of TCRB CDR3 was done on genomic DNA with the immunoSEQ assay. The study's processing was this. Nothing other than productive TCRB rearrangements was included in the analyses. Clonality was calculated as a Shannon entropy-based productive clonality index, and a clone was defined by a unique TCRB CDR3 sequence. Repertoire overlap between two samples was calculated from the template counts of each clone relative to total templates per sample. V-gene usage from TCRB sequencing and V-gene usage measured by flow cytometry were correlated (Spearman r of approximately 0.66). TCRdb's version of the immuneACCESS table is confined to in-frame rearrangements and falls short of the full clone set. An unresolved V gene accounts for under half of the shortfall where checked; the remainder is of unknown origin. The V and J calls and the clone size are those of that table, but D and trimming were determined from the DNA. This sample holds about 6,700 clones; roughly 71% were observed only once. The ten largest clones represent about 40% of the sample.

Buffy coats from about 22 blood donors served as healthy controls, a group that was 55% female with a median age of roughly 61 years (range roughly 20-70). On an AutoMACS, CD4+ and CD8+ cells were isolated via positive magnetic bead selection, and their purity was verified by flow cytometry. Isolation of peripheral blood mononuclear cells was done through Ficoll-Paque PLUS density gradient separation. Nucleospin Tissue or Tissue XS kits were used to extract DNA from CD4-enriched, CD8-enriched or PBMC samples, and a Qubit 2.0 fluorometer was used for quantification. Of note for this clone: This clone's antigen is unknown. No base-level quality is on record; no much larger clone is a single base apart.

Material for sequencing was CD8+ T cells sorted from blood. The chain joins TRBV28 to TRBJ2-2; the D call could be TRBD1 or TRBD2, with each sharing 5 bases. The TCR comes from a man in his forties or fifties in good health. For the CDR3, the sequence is CASSLPRETHARLFF. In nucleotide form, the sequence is TGTGCCAGCAGTTTACCCAGGGAGACCCACGCCCGGCTGTTTTTT.